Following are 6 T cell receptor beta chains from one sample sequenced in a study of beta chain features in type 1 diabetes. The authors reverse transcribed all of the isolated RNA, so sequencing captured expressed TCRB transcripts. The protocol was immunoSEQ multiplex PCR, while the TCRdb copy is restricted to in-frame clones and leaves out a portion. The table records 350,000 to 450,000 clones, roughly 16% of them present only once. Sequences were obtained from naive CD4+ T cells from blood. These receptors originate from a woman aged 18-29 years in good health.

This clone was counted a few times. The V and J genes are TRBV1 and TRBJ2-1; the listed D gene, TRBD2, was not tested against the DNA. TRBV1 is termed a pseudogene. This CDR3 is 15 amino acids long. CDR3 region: CTSSPGSGIYNEQFF. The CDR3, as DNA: TGCACCAGCAGCCCCGGAAGCGGGATCTACAATGAGCAGTTCTTC.

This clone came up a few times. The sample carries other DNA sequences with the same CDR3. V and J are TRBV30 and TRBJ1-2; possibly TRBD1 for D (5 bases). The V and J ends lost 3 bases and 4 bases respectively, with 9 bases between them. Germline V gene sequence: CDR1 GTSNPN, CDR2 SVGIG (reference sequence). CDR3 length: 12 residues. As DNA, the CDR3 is TGTGCCTGGAGCTTAGGGGCCTATGGCTACACCTTC. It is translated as CAWSLGAYGYTF.

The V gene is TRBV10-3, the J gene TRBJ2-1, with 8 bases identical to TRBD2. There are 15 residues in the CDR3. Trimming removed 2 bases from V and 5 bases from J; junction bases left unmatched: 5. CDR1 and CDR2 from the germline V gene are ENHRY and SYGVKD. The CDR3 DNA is TGTGCCATCAGTGAGCTTGGACTAGCTGACAATGAGCAGTTCTTC. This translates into CAISELGLADNEQFF.

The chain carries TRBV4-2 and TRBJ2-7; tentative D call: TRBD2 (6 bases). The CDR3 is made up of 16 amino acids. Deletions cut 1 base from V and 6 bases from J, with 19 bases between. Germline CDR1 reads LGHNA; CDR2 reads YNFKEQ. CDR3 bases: TGTGCCAGCAGCCAAGGGGGAACAGGCGGGGTCGGCGAGCAGTACTTC. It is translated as CASSQGGTGGVGEQYF.

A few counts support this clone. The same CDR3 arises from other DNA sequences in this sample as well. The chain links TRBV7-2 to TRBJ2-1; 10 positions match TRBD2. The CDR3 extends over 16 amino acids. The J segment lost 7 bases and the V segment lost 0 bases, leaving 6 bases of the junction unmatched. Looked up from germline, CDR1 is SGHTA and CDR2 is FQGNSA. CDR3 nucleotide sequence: TGTGCCAGCAGCTTAGCCCGGCTAGCGGGAGCTAATGAGCAGTTCTTC. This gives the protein CASSLARLAGANEQFF.

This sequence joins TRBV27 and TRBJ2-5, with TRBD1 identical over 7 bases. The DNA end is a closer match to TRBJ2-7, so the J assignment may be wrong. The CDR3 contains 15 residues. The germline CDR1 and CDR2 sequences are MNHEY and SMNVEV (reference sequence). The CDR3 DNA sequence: TGTGCCAGCAGTTTATCTACGGGACAGTTCTACGAGCAGTACTTC. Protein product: CASSLSTGQFYEQYF.